The 10 T cell receptor beta chains presented below share a single source sample, sequenced in a study of a mutant IDH1 vaccine in newly diagnosed glioma. These receptors' targets are unknown. Clones were sequenced by immunoSEQ multiplex PCR, and TCRdb holds only the in-frame ones, with some missing. The profile shows over 95,000 clones, approximately 87% of them singletons. Time point indicated: week 11, during vaccination. The study gave 300 ug of mutant IDH1 20-mer peptide per vaccine dose, with topical imiquimod. The sequencing here drew on PBMCs, taken from a glioma patient whose treatment included an IDH1 peptide vaccine. These receptors all stem from a woman between 45 and 60 years old with glioma.

V usage is TRBV5-5 and J usage is TRBJ1-3, with D perhaps matching TRBD1 (5 bases). The CDR3 extends over 14 amino acids. The germline gives CDR1 SGHKS, CDR2 YYEKEE (reference sequence). Trimming removed 2 bases from V and 3 bases from J, with 9 bases in between. CDR3 region: CASSLFGGGNTIYF. The CDR3 coding sequence is TGTGCCAGCAGCTTATTCGGGGGTGGAAACACCATATATTTT. Drawing the rest from reference TRBV5-5 and TRBJ1-3, the complete variable domain is DAGVTQSPTHLIKTRGQQVTLRCSPISGHKSVSWYQQVLGQGPQFIFQYYEKEERGRGNFPDRFSARQFPNYSSELNVNALLLGDSALYLCASSLFGGGNTIYFGEGSWLTVV.

The V and J genes are TRBV9 and TRBJ2-5, with 13 bases that match TRBD2. The ends lost 4 bases at V and 5 bases at J; junction bases unmatched: 23. This CDR3 has 21 residues. Germline CDR1 is SGDLS and CDR2 is YYNGEE. CDR3 protein: CASSSPQGPETSGRWGETQYF. The CDR3, as DNA: TGTGCCAGCAGCTCCCCGCAAGGGCCGGAGACTAGCGGGAGGTGGGGGGAGACCCAGTACTTC.

The chain joins TRBV7-9 to TRBJ2-6; 10 bases match TRBD2. The length of the CDR3 is 18 residues. The germline CDR1 and CDR2 sequences are SEHNR and FQNEAQ (reference sequence). V shed 5 bases, J shed 4 bases, and the junction held 11 bases outside the gene matches. CDR3 protein: CASSSGLAGVGGANVLTF. CDR3 DNA sequence: TGTGCCAGCAGCAGCGGGCTAGCGGGAGTAGGAGGGGCCAACGTCCTGACTTTC.

The rearrangement joins TRBV7-9 to TRBJ1-4; D gene uncertain. CDR3 length: 13 amino acids. V lost 5 bases to trimming and J lost 8 bases, with 12 bases between them. The germline CDR1 and CDR2 sequences are SEHNR and FQNEAQ (reference sequence). CDR3 DNA sequence: TGTGCCAGCAGCCCCGACGGCCAGGAAAAACTGTTTTTT. Translated, it gives CASSPDGQEKLFF.

This chain uses TRBV5-1 with TRBJ1-4; D possibly corresponds to TRBD1 (5 bases). This CDR3 is built from 14 residues. V lost 4 bases and J lost 5, with 12 bases in between. CDR1 and CDR2 from the germline V gene are SGHRS and YFSETQ. The CDR3 DNA sequence: TGCGCCAGCAGCCCGGGGACGGACAATGAAAAACTGTTTTTT. Amino acid sequence: CASSPGTDNEKLFF.

The table lists this clone with a few counts. V gene TRBV7-2 combines with J gene TRBJ2-1; 10 nucleotides align to TRBD2. Germline CDR1 reads SGHTA; CDR2 reads FQGNSA. V lost 1 base and J lost 6; bases outside the gene matches: 9. CDR3 length: 17 amino acids. This chain's CDR3 is CASSLGVLAGASNEQFF. CDR3 DNA sequence: TGTGCCAGCAGCTTAGGCGTCCTAGCGGGAGCCTCCAATGAGCAGTTCTTC.

This chain connects TRBV12-5 to TRBJ2-1, with 13 bases lining up with TRBD2. CDR1 is LGHNT, CDR2 FRNRAP, per germline. CDR3 length: 17 amino acids. J gave up 3 bases and V 4 bases, and 6 bases lay outside the gene matches. The CDR3: CASGWTSGSGGYNEQFF. CDR3 bases: TGTGCTAGTGGTTGGACTAGCGGGAGCGGGGGCTACAATGAGCAGTTCTTC. Together with reference TRBV12-5 and TRBJ2-1, the CDR3 gives the full variable domain: DARVTQTPRHKVTEMGQEVTMRCQPILGHNTVFWYRQTMMQGLELLAYFRNRAPLDDSGMPKDRFSAEMPDATLATLKIQPSEPRDSAVYFCASGWTSGSGGYNEQFFGPGTRLTVL.

V is TRBV30 and J is TRBJ1-4, with 8 bases lining up with TRBD1. The CDR3 covers 15 residues. With V trimmed by 0 bases and J by 8 bases, 8 bases remained unmatched. Germline V gene lookup returns CDR1 GTSNPN and CDR2 SVGIG (reference sequence). The CDR3 protein is CAWSVRQAGGEKLFF. The CDR3 DNA follows: TGTGCCTGGAGTGTACGTCAGGCAGGGGGCGAAAAACTGTTTTTT.

The chain recombines TRBV11-3 with TRBJ2-1; D gene uncertain. The CDR3 has 12 residues. CDR1 and CDR2 (germline): SGHNT, YENEEA. V was shortened by 5 bases and J by 8 bases, with 10 bases between the two germline ends. The CDR3 here is CASSGIGYEQFF. In nucleotides, the CDR3 is TGTGCCAGCAGCGGGATTGGGTATGAGCAGTTCTTC.

The CDR3 is CASSVFPGQRGGYTF. CDR3 DNA sequence: TGTGCCAGCAGCGTTTTTCCCGGACAAAGGGGTGGCTACACCTTC. The chain joins TRBV9 to TRBJ1-2; possible D gene TRBD1, 5 bases. Germline V CDR1 and CDR2: SGDLS, YYNGEE. V lost 2 bases and J 7 bases, leaving 18 bases between the germline ends. CDR3 length: 15 amino acids.